This T cell receptor beta chain was captured by sequencing in a study of blood T cell repertoires in COVID-19. On the study more broadly: COVID-19 samples collected from the United States, Italy and Spain covered acute and convalescent phases. The cDNA or gDNA used as material had been derived from T cells, B-cell-depleted T cells, or PBMCs.

Under the authors' procedure: Quantification of nucleated cells was approximated via reference gene primer amplification. TCRdb's copy holds only in-frame clones and misses some; the assay was immunoSEQ multiplex PCR. For V, J and clone size, that table is used; D and trimming come from the DNA. The repertoire holds roughly 100,000 clones, 84% seen once, with around 2% in the top ten. Sequenced: peripheral blood. The receptor comes from a man aged 65-85 years with active or convalescent COVID-19.

The CDR3 DNA reads TGTGCCAGCAGTGTTCGGGATGGCTACACCTTC. This gives the protein CASSVRDGYTF. The V call is TRBV2, the J call TRBJ1-2; D is unclear. In germline, CDR1 is SNHLY, CDR2 FYNNEI. CDR3 length: 11 residues. The V end lost 4 bases, the J end lost 6 bases, and 6 bases lay between the germline ends.